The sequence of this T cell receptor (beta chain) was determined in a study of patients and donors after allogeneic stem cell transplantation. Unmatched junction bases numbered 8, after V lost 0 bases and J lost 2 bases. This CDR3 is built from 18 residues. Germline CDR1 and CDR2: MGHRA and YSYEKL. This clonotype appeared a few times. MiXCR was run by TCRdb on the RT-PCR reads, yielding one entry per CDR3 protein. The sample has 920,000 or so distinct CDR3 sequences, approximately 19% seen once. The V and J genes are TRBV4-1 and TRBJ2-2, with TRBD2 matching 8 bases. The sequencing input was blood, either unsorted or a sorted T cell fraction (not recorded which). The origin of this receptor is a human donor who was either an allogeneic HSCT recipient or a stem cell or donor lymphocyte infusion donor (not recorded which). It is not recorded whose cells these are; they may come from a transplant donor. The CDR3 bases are TGCGCCAGCAGCCAAGAAAGAGGCGGGAGGCTAAACACCGGGGAGCTGTTTTTT. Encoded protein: CASSQERGGRLNTGELFF.